This is a list of T cell receptor beta chains from one sample in a study of T cell changes during pregnancy in multiple sclerosis. Method: immunoSEQ multiplex PCR; TCRdb's copy keeps in-frame clones and lacks some. The table includes tens of thousands of clones, 91% detected once. Source: peripheral blood, taken in the third trimester of pregnancy. The receptors here all came from a female donor in good health, enrolled as a control in a pregnancy study. Both conserved end residues are part of each CDR3. A D gene is named only where the DNA matches it firmly. Where a row states a size, it is once, few, many or the class of an expanded clone; other rows omit it.

cdr3_aa cdr3_nt j_call d_call clone_size v_call
CASTQGLATGELFF TGTGCCAGCACCCAGGGACTAGCGACCGGGGAGCTGTTTTTT TRBJ2-2 TRBD2 . TRBV5-6
CASSLDSRYGYTF TGTGCCAGCAGCTTAGACAGTCGCTATGGCTACACCTTC TRBJ1-2 . few TRBV5-6
CASSPTTSGSSYNEQFF TGTGCCAGCAGCCCGACGACTAGCGGGAGCTCCTACAATGAGCAGTTCTTC TRBJ2-1 TRBD2 . TRBV7-9
CASSRQESRGGNTIYF TGTGCCAGCAGCCGGCAAGAATCCAGGGGTGGAAACACCATATATTTT TRBJ1-3 . . TRBV5-4
CASSFLRANYGYTF TGTGCCAGCAGCTTTTTGCGGGCTAACTATGGCTACACCTTC TRBJ1-2 . . TRBV7-9
CASSEAGITEAFF TGTGCCAGCAGTGAAGCAGGGATCACTGAAGCTTTCTTT TRBJ1-1 . few TRBV6-4
CASRFLGGYQPQHF TGTGCCAGCAGATTCCTGGGGGGATATCAGCCCCAGCATTTT TRBJ1-5 . . TRBV28
CASSWRDLETQYF TGTGCCAGCAGTTGGCGGGACTTAGAGACCCAGTACTTC TRBJ2-5 . . TRBV27
CASSSTADRGNTEAFF TGTGCCAGCAGCTCTACTGCGGACAGGGGGAACACTGAAGCTTTCTTT TRBJ1-1 TRBD1 . TRBV7-9
CASSLGGSRQIYGYTF TGTGCCAGCAGTTTAGGAGGGTCTCGGCAGATCTATGGCTACACCTTC TRBJ1-2 . . TRBV28
CASSRWGQGGNTIYF TGTGCCAGCAGCCGCTGGGGACAGGGTGGAAACACCATATATTTT TRBJ1-3 TRBD1 . TRBV14
CASSLEPGYQPQHF TGCGCCAGCAGCTTGGAGCCGGGTTACCAGCCCCAGCATTTT TRBJ1-5 . . TRBV5-1
CASSGKLGRAGQETQYF TGTGCCAGCAGTGGTAAGCTAGGGAGGGCAGGGCAAGAGACCCAGTACTTC TRBJ2-5 TRBD2 . TRBV9
CASSTGLAGGYTGELFF TGTGCCAGCAGCACCGGACTAGCGGGAGGGTACACCGGGGAGCTGTTTTTT TRBJ2-2 TRBD2 . TRBV13
CASGRLGRGYTEAFF TGTGCTAGTGGCCGGTTGGGCAGGGGCTACACTGAAGCTTTCTTT TRBJ1-1 . . TRBV12-5
CASSFPVFTDTQYF TGTGCCAGCAGTTTCCCCGTATTCACAGATACGCAGTATTTT TRBJ2-3 . . TRBV2
CASSLTSWMEGNIQYF TGTGCCAGCAGTTTAACCTCCTGGATGGAGGGAAACATTCAGTACTTC TRBJ2-4 . . TRBV27
CASSLDRQGVSPLHF TGCGCCAGCAGCCTGGATAGACAGGGTGTTTCGCCCCTCCACTTT TRBJ1-6 TRBD1 . TRBV5-1
CASRPSLANEQFF TGTGCCAGTAGGCCGAGCCTAGCCAATGAGCAGTTCTTC TRBJ2-1 . once TRBV19
CASSTFTGLMNTEAFF TGTGCCAGTAGTACATTCACGGGACTCATGAACACTGAAGCTTTCTTT TRBJ1-1 . . TRBV19
CASSSGGYEQYF TGTGCCAGCAGCTCGGGAGGCTACGAGCAGTACTTC TRBJ2-7 TRBD2 . TRBV11-3
CASSEFALAGGEEQFF TGTGCCAGCAGTGAATTCGCTCTAGCGGGAGGCGAGGAGCAGTTCTTC TRBJ2-1 TRBD2 . TRBV25-1
CASAEGHGYTF TGTGCCAGTGCGGAGGGGCATGGCTACACCTTC TRBJ1-2 . . TRBV19
CASSQGGSYEKLFF TGCGCCAGCAGCCAAGGTGGGAGCTATGAAAAACTGTTTTTT TRBJ1-4 . . TRBV4-1
CATSRSRELNTEAFF TGTGCCACCAGCAGATCGAGAGAATTGAACACTGAAGCTTTCTTT TRBJ1-1 . . TRBV15
CASSSDQGDGYTF TGCGCCAGCAGCTCCGATCAGGGGGATGGCTACACCTTC TRBJ1-2 TRBD1 . TRBV5-1
CASRGGYEQFF TGCGCCAGCAGGGGGGGGTATGAGCAGTTCTTC TRBJ2-1 TRBD2 . TRBV5-1
CASSLDATSNEKLFF TGTGCCAGCAGCTTAGATGCCACTTCAAATGAAAAACTGTTTTTT TRBJ1-4 . . TRBV7-9
CASSELGGGTNEQFF TGTGCCAGCAGTGAGTTAGGGGGAGGGACAAATGAGCAGTTCTTC TRBJ2-1 . . TRBV2
CASSLVPAGALRDTQYF TGTGCCAGCAGCTTGGTTCCAGCGGGGGCCCTAAGGGATACGCAGTATTTT TRBJ2-3 TRBD2 . TRBV5-5
CAWSATVVGREKLFF TGTGCCTGGAGTGCTACAGTCGTTGGTCGTGAAAAACTGTTTTTT TRBJ1-4 . few TRBV30
CASRLTGDLANTEAFF TGTGCCAGCAGATTGACAGGGGACTTGGCGAACACTGAAGCTTTCTTT TRBJ1-1 TRBD1 . TRBV5-4
CASSMASGSYEQYF TGTGCCAGTAGTATGGCTAGTGGTTCCTACGAGCAGTACTTC TRBJ2-7 . once TRBV19
CASSAQESGYTF TGTGCCAGCAGTGCACAGGAGTCTGGCTACACCTTC TRBJ1-2 . . TRBV2
CASRETGTPYNEQFF TGCGCCAGCAGGGAGACAGGGACCCCTTACAATGAGCAGTTCTTC TRBJ2-1 TRBD1 . TRBV4-1
CASSPNGEPYEQYF TGTGCCAGCAGCCCGAATGGGGAGCCCTACGAGCAGTACTTC TRBJ2-7 . . TRBV11-2
CASSWTSGDYEQYF TGCGCCAGCAGCTGGACTAGCGGGGACTACGAGCAGTACTTC TRBJ2-7 TRBD2 . TRBV5-1
CASSGGMNTEAFF TGTGCCAGCAGCGGCGGGATGAACACTGAAGCTTTCTTT TRBJ1-1 . once TRBV5-4
CASSPGFSWDYGYTF TGTGCCAGCAGCCCAGGGTTCAGCTGGGACTATGGCTACACCTTC TRBJ1-2 . . TRBV5-5
CASSPTASGQQETQYF TGTGCCAGCTCGCCAACAGCCTCGGGACAGCAAGAGACCCAGTACTTC TRBJ2-5 TRBD1 . TRBV18
CASSWGLAALNEQFF TGTGCCAGCAGCTGGGGACTAGCGGCACTTAATGAGCAGTTCTTC TRBJ2-1 TRBD2 . TRBV5-8
CASGETGGWTEAFF TGTGCCAGCGGAGAGACAGGGGGGTGGACTGAAGCTTTCTTT TRBJ1-1 TRBD1 . TRBV2
CASSFPTGNTEAFF TGTGCCAGCAGCTTCCCGACAGGGAACACTGAAGCTTTCTTT TRBJ1-1 . few TRBV5-4
CASSWQGWRTEAFF TGTGCCAGCAGTTGGCAGGGGTGGAGGACTGAAGCTTTCTTT TRBJ1-1 . . TRBV6-5
CASSPSGQGNGYTF TGTGCCAGCTCACCCTCTGGGCAGGGTAATGGCTACACCTTC TRBJ1-2 . . TRBV18
CASSELHSSYNSPLHF TGTGCCAGCAGTGAACTGCATAGCTCCTATAATTCACCCCTCCACTTT TRBJ1-6 . once TRBV2
CASSLGTSSLNEQFF TGTGCCAGCAGCTTAGGCACTAGCTCCCTTAATGAGCAGTTCTTC TRBJ2-1 . . TRBV11-2
CASSSGRQQLGPSEQYF TGTGCCAGTAGTAGCGGTCGCCAGCAACTGGGGCCTAGCGAGCAGTACTTC TRBJ2-7 . once TRBV19
CASSSGQGSYEQYF TGTGCCAGCAGCTCTGGACAGGGGAGCTACGAGCAGTACTTC TRBJ2-7 TRBD1 . TRBV5-6
CASSRGTGEGYTF TGTGCCAGCAGTCGAGGGACAGGGGAAGGCTACACCTTC TRBJ1-2 TRBD1 . TRBV7-9
CSVEGPGLAGAYEQYF TGCAGCGTTGAAGGCCCGGGACTAGCGGGGGCCTACGAGCAGTACTTC TRBJ2-7 TRBD2 . TRBV29-1
CASSLGRLVFAETQYF TGTGCCAGCAGCTTAGGCCGACTAGTTTTCGCTGAGACCCAGTACTTC TRBJ2-5 . . TRBV11-2
CASSALRGHNEQFF TGTGCCAGCAGCGCACTCAGGGGACACAATGAGCAGTTCTTC TRBJ2-1 . . TRBV11-2